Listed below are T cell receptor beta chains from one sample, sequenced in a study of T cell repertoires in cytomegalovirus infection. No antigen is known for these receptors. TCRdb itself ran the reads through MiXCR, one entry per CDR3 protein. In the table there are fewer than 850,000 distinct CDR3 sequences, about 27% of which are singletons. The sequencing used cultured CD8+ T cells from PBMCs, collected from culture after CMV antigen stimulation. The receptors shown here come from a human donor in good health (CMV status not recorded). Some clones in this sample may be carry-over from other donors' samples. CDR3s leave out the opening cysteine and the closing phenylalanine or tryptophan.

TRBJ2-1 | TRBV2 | ASSEGLAPYNERF
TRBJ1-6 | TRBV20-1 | SARGTRDRRSSYNSPLH
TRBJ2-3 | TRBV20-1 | SASEDRRPDTQY
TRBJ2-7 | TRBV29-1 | SVPSGGASEQY
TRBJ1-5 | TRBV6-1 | ASSRDRLGNQPQH
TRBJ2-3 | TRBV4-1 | ASRERGQGFPDTQY
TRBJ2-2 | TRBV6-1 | ASRFTSLDSPLHTGELF
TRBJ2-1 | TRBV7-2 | ASSFRGSNEQF
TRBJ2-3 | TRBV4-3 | ASSQEGDVVEVRRTDTQY
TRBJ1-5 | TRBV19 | ASSAENRSNQPQH
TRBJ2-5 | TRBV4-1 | ASSQDMGDETQY
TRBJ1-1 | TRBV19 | ASSPRQGADTEAF
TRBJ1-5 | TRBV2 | ASVPGGDSNQPQH
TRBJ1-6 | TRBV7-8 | ASSPGRYGDSPLH
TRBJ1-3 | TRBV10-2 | ASSGSASGNTIY
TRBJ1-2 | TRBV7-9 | ATPRDKDTISYGYT
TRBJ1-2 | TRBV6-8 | ASSYSRASNYGYT
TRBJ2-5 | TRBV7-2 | ASSVYSGGAETQY
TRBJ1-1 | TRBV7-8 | ASSLEPGWENTEAF
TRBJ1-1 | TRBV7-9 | ATKGEGTNTEAF
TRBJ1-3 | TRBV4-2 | ASSQTIAKSSGNTIY
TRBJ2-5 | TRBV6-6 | ASSKSGRGKPLETQY
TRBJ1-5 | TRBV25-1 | ASSGGVPFEAQH
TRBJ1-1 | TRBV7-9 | ASSSPQAVNTEAF
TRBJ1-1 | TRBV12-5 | ASGLALRGEGEAF
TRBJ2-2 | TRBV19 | ASSIYLGITGELF
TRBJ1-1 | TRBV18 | ASSPSPTSLNTEAF
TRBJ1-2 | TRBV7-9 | ASEGTGAPLAGYT
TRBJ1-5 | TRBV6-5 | ASSYVPNQPQH
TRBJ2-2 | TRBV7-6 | ASSFFLTGELF
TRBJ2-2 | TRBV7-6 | AIIAPNTGELF
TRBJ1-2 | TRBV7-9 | ASRTGEANYGYT
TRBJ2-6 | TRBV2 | ARLGWGSSGANVLT
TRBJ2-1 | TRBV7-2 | ASSFRSRGYPYNEQF
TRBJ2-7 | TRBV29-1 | SVETAGSGEQY
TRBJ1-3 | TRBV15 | ATSRDLGAGNTIY
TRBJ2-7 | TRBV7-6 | ASSFGEGEQY
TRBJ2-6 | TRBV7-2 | ASSLEAVSSGANVLT
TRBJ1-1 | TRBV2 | ASSATGAFMNTEAF
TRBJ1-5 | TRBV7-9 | ASSLEASVEQH
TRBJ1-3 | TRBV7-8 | ASRSGWEGNTIY
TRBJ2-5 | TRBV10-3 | AISSGTEETQY
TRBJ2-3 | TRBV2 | ASSEGHPSRDTQY
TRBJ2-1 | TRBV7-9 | ASSLGLISREF
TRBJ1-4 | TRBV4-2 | ASSQDGTGGAGEKLF
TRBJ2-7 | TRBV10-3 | AISQTGATYEQY
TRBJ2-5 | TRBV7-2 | ASSVSRDNFQETQY
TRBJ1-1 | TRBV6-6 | ASSSDRDPEAF
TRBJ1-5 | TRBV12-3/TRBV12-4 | ASRSGTGVGQPQH
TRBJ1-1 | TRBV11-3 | ASSFGVATEAF